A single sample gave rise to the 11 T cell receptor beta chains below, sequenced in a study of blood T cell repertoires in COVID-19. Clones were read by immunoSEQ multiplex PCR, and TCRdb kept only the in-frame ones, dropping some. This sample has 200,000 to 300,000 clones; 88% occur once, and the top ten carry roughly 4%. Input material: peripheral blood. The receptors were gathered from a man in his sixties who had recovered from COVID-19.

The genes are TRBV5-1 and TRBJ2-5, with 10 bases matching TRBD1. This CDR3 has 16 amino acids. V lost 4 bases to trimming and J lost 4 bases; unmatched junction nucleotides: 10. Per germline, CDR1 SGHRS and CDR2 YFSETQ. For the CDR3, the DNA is TGCGCCAGCAGCCCATGGACAGGGGGAGGGGGAGAGACCCAGTACTTC. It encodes CASSPWTGGGGETQYF.

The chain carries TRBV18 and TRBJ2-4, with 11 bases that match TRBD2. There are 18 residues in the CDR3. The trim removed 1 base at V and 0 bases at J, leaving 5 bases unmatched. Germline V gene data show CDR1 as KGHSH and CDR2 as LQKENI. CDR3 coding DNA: TGTGCCAGCTCACCACGGCTAGCGGGGGGAATAGCCAAAAACATTCAGTACTTC. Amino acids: CASSPRLAGGIAKNIQYF.

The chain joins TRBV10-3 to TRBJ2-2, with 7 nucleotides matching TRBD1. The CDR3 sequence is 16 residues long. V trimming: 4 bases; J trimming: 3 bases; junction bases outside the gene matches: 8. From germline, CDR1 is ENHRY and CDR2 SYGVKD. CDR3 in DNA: TGTGCCATCAGTGGACATAAGGACAGGTACACCGGGGAGCTGTTTTTT. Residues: CAISGHKDRYTGELFF.

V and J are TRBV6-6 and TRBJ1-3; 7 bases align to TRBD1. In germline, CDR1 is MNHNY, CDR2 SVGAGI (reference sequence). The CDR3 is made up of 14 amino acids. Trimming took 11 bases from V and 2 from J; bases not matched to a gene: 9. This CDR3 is CASRRGPAGNTIYF. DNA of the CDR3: TGTGCCTCCCGGAGGGGGCCCGCTGGAAACACCATATATTTT.

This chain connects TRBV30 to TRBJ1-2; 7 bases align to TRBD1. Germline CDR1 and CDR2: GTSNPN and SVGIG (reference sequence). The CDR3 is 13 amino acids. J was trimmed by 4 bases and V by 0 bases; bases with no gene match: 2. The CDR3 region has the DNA TGTGCCTGGAGTGTACAGGGGATCTATGGCTACACCTTC. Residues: CAWSVQGIYGYTF.

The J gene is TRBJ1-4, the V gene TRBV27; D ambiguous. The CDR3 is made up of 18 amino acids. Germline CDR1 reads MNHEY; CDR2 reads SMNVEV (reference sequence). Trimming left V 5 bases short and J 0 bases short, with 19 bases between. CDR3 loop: CASSPSPPGISTNEKLFF. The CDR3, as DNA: TGTGCCAGCAGTCCGTCCCCCCCAGGAATTTCAACTAATGAAAAACTGTTTTTT. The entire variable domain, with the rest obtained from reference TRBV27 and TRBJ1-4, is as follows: EAQVTQNPRYLITVTGKKLTVTCSQNMNHEYMSWYRQDPGLGLRQIYYSMNVEVTDKGDVPEGYKVSRKEKRNFPLILESPSPNQTSLYFCASSPSPPGISTNEKLFFGSGTQLSVL.

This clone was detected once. CDR3 residues: CASSLARGGGNYEQYF. The CDR3 nucleotides read TGTGCCAGCAGCTTGGCCCGTGGCGGGGGAAACTACGAGCAGTACTTC. This sequence joins TRBV5-4 and TRBJ2-7; 7 bases align to TRBD2. In germline, CDR1 is SGHNT, CDR2 YYREEE (reference sequence). The V gene end was trimmed by 0 bases and the J gene end by 3 bases; junction bases not matched to a gene: 9. CDR3 length equals 16 residues.

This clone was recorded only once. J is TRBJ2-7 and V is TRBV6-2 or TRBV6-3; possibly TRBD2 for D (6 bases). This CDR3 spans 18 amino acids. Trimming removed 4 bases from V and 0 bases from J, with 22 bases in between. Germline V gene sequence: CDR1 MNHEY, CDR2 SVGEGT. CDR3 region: CASSSSLSSAPISYEQYF. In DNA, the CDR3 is TGTGCCAGCAGTTCTTCCTTGTCTAGCGCACCCATCTCCTACGAGCAGTACTTC.

The chain's CDR3 is CASSSQGPPSQYF. CDR3 DNA sequence: TGTGCCAGCAGTTCCCAGGGTCCCCCGAGCCAGTACTTC. The J gene is TRBJ2-5, the V gene TRBV6-5, with D possibly being TRBD1 (5 bases). Deletions cut 4 bases from V and 10 bases from J, with 16 bases between. The CDR3 spans 13 residues. Germline values: CDR1 MNHEY, CDR2 SVGAGI.

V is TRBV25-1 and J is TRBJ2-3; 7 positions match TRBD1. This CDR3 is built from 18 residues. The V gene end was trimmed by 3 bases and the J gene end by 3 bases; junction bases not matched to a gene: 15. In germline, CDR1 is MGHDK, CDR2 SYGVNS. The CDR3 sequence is CASSELPRWGTVTDTQYF. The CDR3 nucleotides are TGTGCCAGCAGTGAGCTTCCCCGCTGGGGGACAGTTACAGATACGCAGTATTTT.

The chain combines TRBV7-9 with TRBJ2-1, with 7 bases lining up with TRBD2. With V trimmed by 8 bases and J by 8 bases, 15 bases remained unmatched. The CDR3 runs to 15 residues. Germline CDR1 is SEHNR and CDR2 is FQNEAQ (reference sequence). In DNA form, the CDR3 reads TGTGCCAGCCGGGGAGGGCAGGGCAGTTTGTATGAGCAGTTCTTC. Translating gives CASRGGQGSLYEQFF.